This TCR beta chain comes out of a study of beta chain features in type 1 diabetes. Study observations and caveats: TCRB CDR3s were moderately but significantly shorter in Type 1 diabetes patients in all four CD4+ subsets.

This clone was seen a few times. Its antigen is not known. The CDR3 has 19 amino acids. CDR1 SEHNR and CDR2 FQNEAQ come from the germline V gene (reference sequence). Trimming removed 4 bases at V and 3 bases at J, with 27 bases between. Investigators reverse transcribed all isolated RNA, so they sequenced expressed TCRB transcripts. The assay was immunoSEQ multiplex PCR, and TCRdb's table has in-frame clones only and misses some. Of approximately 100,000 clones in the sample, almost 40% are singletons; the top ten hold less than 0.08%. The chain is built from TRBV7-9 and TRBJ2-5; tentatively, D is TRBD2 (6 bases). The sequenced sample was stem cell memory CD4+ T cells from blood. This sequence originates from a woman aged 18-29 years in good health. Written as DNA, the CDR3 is TGTGCCAGCAGCTCCACTTGGGACTTCCCCGCGCCCGAAAAAGAGACCCAGTACTTC. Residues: CASSSTWDFPAPEKETQYF.